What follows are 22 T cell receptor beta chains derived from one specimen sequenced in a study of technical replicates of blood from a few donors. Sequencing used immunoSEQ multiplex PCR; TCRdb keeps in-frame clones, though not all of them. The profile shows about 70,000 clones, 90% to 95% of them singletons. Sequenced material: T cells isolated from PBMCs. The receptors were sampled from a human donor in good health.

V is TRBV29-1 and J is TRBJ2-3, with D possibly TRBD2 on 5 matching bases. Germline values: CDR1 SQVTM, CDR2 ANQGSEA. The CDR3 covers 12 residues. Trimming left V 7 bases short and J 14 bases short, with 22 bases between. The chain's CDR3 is CSARAARGYVYF. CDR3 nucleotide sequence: TGCAGCGCTAGGGCCGCCCGAGGGTATGTGTATTTT.

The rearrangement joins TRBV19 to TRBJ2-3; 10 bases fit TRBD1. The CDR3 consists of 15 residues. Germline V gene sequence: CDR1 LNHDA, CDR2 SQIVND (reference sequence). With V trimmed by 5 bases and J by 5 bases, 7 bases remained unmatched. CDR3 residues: CASSPVGQGEDTQYF. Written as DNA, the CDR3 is TGTGCCAGTAGTCCCGTCGGACAGGGGGAAGATACGCAGTATTTT. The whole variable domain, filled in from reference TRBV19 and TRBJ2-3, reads DGGITQSPKYLFRKEGQNVTLSCEQNLNHDAMYWYRQDPGQGLRLIYYSQIVNDFQKGDIAEGYSVSREKKESFPLTVTSAQKNPTAFYLCASSPVGQGEDTQYFGPGTRLTVL.

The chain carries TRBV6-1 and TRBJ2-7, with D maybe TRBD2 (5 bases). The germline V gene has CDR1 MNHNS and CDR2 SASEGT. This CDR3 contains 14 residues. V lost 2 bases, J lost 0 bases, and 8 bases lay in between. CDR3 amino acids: CASSEIGSSYEQYF. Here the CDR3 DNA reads TGTGCCAGCAGTGAAATAGGGAGCTCCTACGAGCAGTACTTC.

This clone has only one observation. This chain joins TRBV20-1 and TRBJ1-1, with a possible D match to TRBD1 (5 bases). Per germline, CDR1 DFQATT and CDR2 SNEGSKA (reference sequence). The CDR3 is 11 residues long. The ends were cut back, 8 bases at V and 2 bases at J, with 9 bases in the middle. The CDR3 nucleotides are TGCAGTTCTACAGGCAACACTGAAGCTTTCTTT. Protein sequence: CSSTGNTEAFF.

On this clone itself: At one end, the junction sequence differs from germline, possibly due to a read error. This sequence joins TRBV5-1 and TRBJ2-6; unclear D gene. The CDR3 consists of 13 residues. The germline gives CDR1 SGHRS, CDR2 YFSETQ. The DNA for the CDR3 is TGCGCCAGCAGCTTGGCCACAGCCAATGTCCTGACTTTC. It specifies CASSLATANVLTF. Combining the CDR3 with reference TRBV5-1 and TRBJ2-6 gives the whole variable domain KAGVTQTPRYLIKTRGQQVTLSCSPISGHRSVSWYQQTPGQGLQFLFEYFSETQRNKGNFPGRFSGRQFSNSRSEMNVSTLELGDSALYLCASSLATANVLTFGAGSRLTVL.

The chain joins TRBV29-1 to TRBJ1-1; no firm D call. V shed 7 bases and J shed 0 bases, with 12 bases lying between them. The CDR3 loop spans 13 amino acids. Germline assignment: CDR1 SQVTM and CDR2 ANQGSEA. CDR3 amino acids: CSAEGFMNTEAFF. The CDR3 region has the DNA TGCAGCGCCGAGGGTTTCATGAACACTGAAGCTTTCTTT.

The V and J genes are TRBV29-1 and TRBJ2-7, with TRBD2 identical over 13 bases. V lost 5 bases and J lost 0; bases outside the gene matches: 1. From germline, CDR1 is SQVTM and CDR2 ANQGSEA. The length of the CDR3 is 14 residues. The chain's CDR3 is CSVWTSGSSYEQYF. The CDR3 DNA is TGCAGCGTTTGGACTAGCGGGAGCTCCTACGAGCAGTACTTC.

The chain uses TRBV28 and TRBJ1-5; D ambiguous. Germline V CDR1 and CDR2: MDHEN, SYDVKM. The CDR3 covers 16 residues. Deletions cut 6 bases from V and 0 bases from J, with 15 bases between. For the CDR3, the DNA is TGTGCCAGCAGGAAGAAAGAATTCTATAGCAATCAGCCCCAGCATTTT. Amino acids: CASRKKEFYSNQPQHF.

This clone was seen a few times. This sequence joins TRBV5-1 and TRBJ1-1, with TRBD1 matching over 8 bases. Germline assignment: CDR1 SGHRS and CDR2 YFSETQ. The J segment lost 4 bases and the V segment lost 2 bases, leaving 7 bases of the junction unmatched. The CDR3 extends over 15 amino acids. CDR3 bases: TGCGCCAGCAGCTTTGGCAGGGGGCAGGGCACTGAAGCTTTCTTT. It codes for CASSFGRGQGTEAFF.

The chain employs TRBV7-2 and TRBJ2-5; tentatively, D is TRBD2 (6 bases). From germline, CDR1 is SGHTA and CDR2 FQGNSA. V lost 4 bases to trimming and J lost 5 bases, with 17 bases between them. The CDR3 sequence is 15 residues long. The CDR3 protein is CASSSAVFGGETQYF. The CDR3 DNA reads TGTGCCAGCAGCTCGGCAGTATTTGGGGGGGAGACCCAGTACTTC.

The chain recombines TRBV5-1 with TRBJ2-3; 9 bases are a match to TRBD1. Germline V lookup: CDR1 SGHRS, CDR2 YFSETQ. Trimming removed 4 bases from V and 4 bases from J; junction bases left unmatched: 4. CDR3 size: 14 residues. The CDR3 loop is CASSHTGGPDTQYF. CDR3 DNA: TGCGCCAGCAGCCACACAGGGGGCCCAGATACGCAGTATTTT. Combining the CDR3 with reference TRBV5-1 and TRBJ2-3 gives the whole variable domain KAGVTQTPRYLIKTRGQQVTLSCSPISGHRSVSWYQQTPGQGLQFLFEYFSETQRNKGNFPGRFSGRQFSNSRSEMNVSTLELGDSALYLCASSHTGGPDTQYFGPGTRLTVL.

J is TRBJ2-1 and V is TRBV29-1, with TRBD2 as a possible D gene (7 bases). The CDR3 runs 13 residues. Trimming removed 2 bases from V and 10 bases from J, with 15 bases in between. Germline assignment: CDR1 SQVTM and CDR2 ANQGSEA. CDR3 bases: TGCAGCGTTGAACTTGTAGGGGGGGGCGAGCAGTTCTTC. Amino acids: CSVELVGGGEQFF.

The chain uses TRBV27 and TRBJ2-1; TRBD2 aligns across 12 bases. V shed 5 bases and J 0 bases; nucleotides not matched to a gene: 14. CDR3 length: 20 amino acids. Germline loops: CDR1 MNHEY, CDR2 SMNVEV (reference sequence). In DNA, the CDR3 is TGTGCCAGCAGTCTGAGGACTAGCGGGACCAGTTTGAGCTCCTACAATGAGCAGTTCTTC. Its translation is CASSLRTSGTSLSSYNEQFF.

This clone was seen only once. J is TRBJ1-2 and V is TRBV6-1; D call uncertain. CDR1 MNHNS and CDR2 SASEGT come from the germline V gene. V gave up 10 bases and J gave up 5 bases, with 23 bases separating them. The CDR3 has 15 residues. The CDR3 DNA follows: TGTGCCACTTCCCGTAGTTATGCAGCAGGATATGGCTACACCTTC. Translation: CATSRSYAAGYGYTF.

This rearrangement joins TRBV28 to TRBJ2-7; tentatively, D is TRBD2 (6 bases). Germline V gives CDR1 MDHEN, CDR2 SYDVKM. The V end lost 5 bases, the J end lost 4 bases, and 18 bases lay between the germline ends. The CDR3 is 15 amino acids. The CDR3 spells CASSPGTLGGYEQYF. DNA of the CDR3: TGTGCCAGCAGTCCCGGGACTCTCGGAGGGTACGAGCAGTACTTC.

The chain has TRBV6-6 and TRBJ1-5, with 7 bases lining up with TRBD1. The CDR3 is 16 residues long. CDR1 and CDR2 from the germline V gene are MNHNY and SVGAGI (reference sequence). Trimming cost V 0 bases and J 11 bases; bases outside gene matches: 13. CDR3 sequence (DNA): TGTGCCAGCAGTTACTCGAGCAACTCTTGGGGGACAGCCCAGCATTTT. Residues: CASSYSSNSWGTAQHF.

CDR3 sequence: CASSLGRSTDTQYF. CDR3 coding DNA: TGCGCCAGCAGCTTGGGCCGGAGCACAGATACGCAGTATTTT. The V call is TRBV5-1, the J call TRBJ2-3; D not resolved. Germline V gene data show CDR1 as SGHRS and CDR2 as YFSETQ. This CDR3 comprises 14 residues. V was cut by 0 bases and J by 0 bases, with 5 bases left in between.

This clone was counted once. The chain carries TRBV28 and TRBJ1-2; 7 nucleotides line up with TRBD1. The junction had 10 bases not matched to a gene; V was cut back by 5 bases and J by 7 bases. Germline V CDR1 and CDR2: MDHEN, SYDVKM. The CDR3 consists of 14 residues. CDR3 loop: CASSPLGQQFGYTF. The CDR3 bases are TGTGCCAGCAGTCCGCTGGGACAGCAGTTTGGCTACACCTTC.

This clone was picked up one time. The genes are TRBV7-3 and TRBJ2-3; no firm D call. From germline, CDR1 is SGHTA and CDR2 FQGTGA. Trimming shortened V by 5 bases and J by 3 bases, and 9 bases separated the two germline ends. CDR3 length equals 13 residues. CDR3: CASSPLVTDTQYF. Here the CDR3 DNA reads TGTGCCAGCAGCCCCCTAGTTACAGATACGCAGTATTTT.

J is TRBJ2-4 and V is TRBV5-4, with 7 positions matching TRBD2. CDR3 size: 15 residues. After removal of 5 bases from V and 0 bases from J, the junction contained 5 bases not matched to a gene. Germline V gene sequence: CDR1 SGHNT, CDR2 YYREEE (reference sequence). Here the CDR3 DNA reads TGTGCCAGCAGTTCTAGCGGACTAGCCAAAAACATTCAGTACTTC. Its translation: CASSSSGLAKNIQYF.

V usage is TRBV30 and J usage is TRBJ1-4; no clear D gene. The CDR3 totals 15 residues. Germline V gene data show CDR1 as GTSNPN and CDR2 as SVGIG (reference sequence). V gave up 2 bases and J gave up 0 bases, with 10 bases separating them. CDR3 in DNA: TGTGCCTGGAGTTTATTACACGCAACTAATGAAAAACTGTTTTTT. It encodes CAWSLLHATNEKLFF.

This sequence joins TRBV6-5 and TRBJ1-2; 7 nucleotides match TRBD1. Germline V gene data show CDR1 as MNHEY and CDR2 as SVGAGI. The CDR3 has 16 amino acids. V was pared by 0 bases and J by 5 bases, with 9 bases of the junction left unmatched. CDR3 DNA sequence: TGTGCCAGCAGTTACTCCTACTTTACAGGGGAATATGGCTACACCTTC. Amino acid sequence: CASSYSYFTGEYGYTF.